This is a list of T cell receptor beta chains from one sample in a study of cytomegalovirus exposure and HLA in healthy donors. Generated by immunoSEQ multiplex PCR, the TCRdb table keeps only in-frame clones and is missing some. The data contain roughly 180,000 clones, almost 80% of them singletons. Specimen: PBMCs. Source of these receptors: a man younger than 45 in good health and CMV-seronegative. The CDR3 runs from the conserved cysteine through the conserved F or W. Fields, in order: CDR3 protein, CDR3 DNA, D gene, V gene, J gene, clone size. D genes are given only for firm matches. The size entry is marked missing in some rows and otherwise reads once, few, many or a size class.

CDR3aa: CASSQDTNTQYF; CDR3nt: TGTGCCAGCAGCCAAGACACAAATACGCAGTATTTT; d_gene: NA; v_gene: TRBV7-2; j_gene: TRBJ2-3; abundance: NA
CDR3aa: CASSQDLAVRGQPQHF; CDR3nt: TGCGCCAGCAGCCAAGATTTGGCGGTACGTGGTCAGCCCCAGCATTTT; d_gene: NA; v_gene: TRBV4-3; j_gene: TRBJ1-5; abundance: NA
CDR3aa: CASSYRTGGNEQYF; CDR3nt: TGCGCCAGCAGCTATAGGACAGGTGGCAACGAGCAGTACTTC; d_gene: TRBD1; v_gene: TRBV5-1; j_gene: TRBJ2-7; abundance: NA
CDR3aa: CASSHSYEQYF; CDR3nt: TGTGCCAGCAGCCACTCCTACGAGCAGTACTTC; d_gene: NA; v_gene: TRBV9; j_gene: TRBJ2-7; abundance: NA
CDR3aa: CAISESTTHNEQFF; CDR3nt: TGTGCCATCAGTGAGTCGACAACACACAATGAGCAGTTCTTC; d_gene: NA; v_gene: TRBV10-3; j_gene: TRBJ2-1; abundance: few
CDR3aa: CASSHFPGQSLSNQPQHF; CDR3nt: TGTGCCAGCAGCCATTTTCCGGGACAGAGCCTTAGCAATCAGCCCCAGCATTTT; d_gene: TRBD1; v_gene: TRBV7-9; j_gene: TRBJ1-5; abundance: few
CDR3aa: CASSPLPTTGITDTQYF; CDR3nt: TGTGCCAGCTCACCACTCCCTACGACAGGGATCACAGATACGCAGTATTTT; d_gene: TRBD1; v_gene: TRBV18; j_gene: TRBJ2-3; abundance: NA
CDR3aa: CASSSGQDLSYEQYF; CDR3nt: TGTGCCAGCAGCTCGGGACAGGACCTCTCCTACGAGCAGTACTTC; d_gene: TRBD1; v_gene: TRBV13; j_gene: TRBJ2-7; abundance: once
CDR3aa: CASSWGEVRTDTQYF; CDR3nt: TGTGCCAGCAGCTGGGGGGAGGTCCGCACAGATACGCAGTATTTT; d_gene: NA; v_gene: TRBV7-3; j_gene: TRBJ2-3; abundance: once
CDR3aa: CASSSSPWRVGTEAFF; CDR3nt: TGTGCCAGCAGTTCAAGTCCGTGGCGGGTTGGCACTGAAGCTTTCTTT; d_gene: NA; v_gene: TRBV28; j_gene: TRBJ1-1; abundance: NA
CDR3aa: CASSWPSGRMEETQYF; CDR3nt: TGCGCCAGCAGCTGGCCTAGCGGGAGAATGGAAGAGACCCAGTACTTC; d_gene: TRBD2; v_gene: TRBV5-1; j_gene: TRBJ2-5; abundance: NA
CDR3aa: CASEGSGQIAYGYTF; CDR3nt: TGTGCCTCAGAGGGATCGGGACAGATCGCCTATGGCTACACCTTC; d_gene: TRBD1; v_gene: TRBV10-3; j_gene: TRBJ1-2; abundance: NA
CDR3aa: CASSGPSSGRGDTQYF; CDR3nt: TGTGCCAGCAGCGGACCCTCTAGCGGGAGGGGAGATACGCAGTATTTT; d_gene: TRBD2; v_gene: TRBV9; j_gene: TRBJ2-3; abundance: NA
CDR3aa: CAWSVKVVGGEKLFF; CDR3nt: TGTGCCTGGAGTGTAAAGGTAGTCGGAGGTGAAAAACTGTTTTTT; d_gene: NA; v_gene: TRBV30; j_gene: TRBJ1-4; abundance: NA
CDR3aa: CASSRPGTKPPKTSTDTQYF; CDR3nt: TGTGCCAGCAGCCGCCCCGGGACTAAGCCACCAAAAACTAGCACAGATACGCAGTATTTT; d_gene: TRBD2; v_gene: TRBV5-4; j_gene: TRBJ2-3; abundance: NA
CDR3aa: CASSPTLDRGETQYF; CDR3nt: TGTGCCAGCAGCCCCACCCTGGACAGGGGCGAGACCCAGTACTTC; d_gene: TRBD1; v_gene: TRBV5-4; j_gene: TRBJ2-5; abundance: NA
CDR3aa: CASSATGNNQPQHF; CDR3nt: TGTGCCAGCAGTGCCACAGGGAACAATCAGCCCCAGCATTTT; d_gene: NA; v_gene: TRBV28; j_gene: TRBJ1-5; abundance: NA
CDR3aa: CASTRTGFADTQYF; CDR3nt: TGTGCCAGCACCCGGACAGGGTTTGCAGATACGCAGTATTTT; d_gene: TRBD1; v_gene: TRBV27; j_gene: TRBJ2-3; abundance: NA
CDR3aa: CASSSGQGEVEQYF; CDR3nt: TGTGCCAGCAGTTCGGGACAGGGGGAGGTTGAGCAGTACTTC; d_gene: TRBD1; v_gene: TRBV2; j_gene: TRBJ2-7; abundance: once
CDR3aa: CASSLEGTSGGREQYF; CDR3nt: TGCGCCAGCAGCTTGGAAGGGACTAGCGGGGGGCGCGAGCAGTACTTC; d_gene: TRBD2; v_gene: TRBV5-1; j_gene: TRBJ2-7; abundance: NA
CDR3aa: CAWSVDRDSPLHF; CDR3nt: TGTGCCTGGAGTGTGGACAGGGACTCACCCCTCCACTTT; d_gene: TRBD1; v_gene: TRBV30; j_gene: TRBJ1-6; abundance: NA
CDR3aa: CASSPSHETGETDTQYF; CDR3nt: TGTGCCAGCAGTCCGAGTCACGAGACAGGGGAGACAGATACGCAGTATTTT; d_gene: TRBD1; v_gene: TRBV28; j_gene: TRBJ2-3; abundance: NA
CDR3aa: CAWIGTSGVTGELFF; CDR3nt: TGTGCCTGGATTGGGACTAGCGGGGTGACCGGGGAGCTGTTTTTT; d_gene: TRBD2; v_gene: TRBV30; j_gene: TRBJ2-2; abundance: NA
CDR3aa: CASSQVSYGQGSYEQYF; CDR3nt: TGTGCCAGCAGCCAAGTAAGCTATGGACAGGGGTCCTACGAGCAGTACTTC; d_gene: TRBD1; v_gene: TRBV4-2; j_gene: TRBJ2-7; abundance: NA
CDR3aa: CASSSLAGAAGEQYF; CDR3nt: TGCGCCAGCAGCTCATTAGCGGGAGCGGCCGGCGAGCAGTACTTC; d_gene: TRBD2; v_gene: TRBV5-1; j_gene: TRBJ2-7; abundance: NA
CDR3aa: CASSLGTSGSNEQFF; CDR3nt: TGCGCCAGCAGCCTCGGGACTAGCGGGAGCAATGAGCAGTTCTTC; d_gene: TRBD2; v_gene: TRBV5-1; j_gene: TRBJ2-1; abundance: NA
CDR3aa: CASSLAPGQGRWTEAFF; CDR3nt: TGTGCCAGCAGCTTAGCCCCCGGACAGGGGCGGTGGACTGAAGCTTTCTTT; d_gene: TRBD1; v_gene: TRBV7-3; j_gene: TRBJ1-1; abundance: NA
CDR3aa: CASSSGGSPNEQFF; CDR3nt: TGTGCCAGCAGCTCAGGGGGCAGCCCCAATGAGCAGTTCTTC; d_gene: TRBD1; v_gene: TRBV2; j_gene: TRBJ2-1; abundance: many
CDR3aa: CASSSRTEAFF; CDR3nt: TGTGCCAGCAGTTCCCGCACTGAAGCTTTCTTT; d_gene: NA; v_gene: TRBV6-4; j_gene: TRBJ1-1; abundance: NA
CDR3aa: CASSFTGLAGTIYEQYF; CDR3nt: TGTGCCAGCAGCTTTACTGGACTAGCGGGGACAATCTACGAGCAGTACTTC; d_gene: TRBD2; v_gene: TRBV7-2; j_gene: TRBJ2-7; abundance: once
CDR3aa: CASRRGSAFEQYF; CDR3nt: TGTGCCAGCAGGAGGGGGTCCGCCTTCGAGCAGTACTTC; d_gene: NA; v_gene: TRBV5-6; j_gene: TRBJ2-7; abundance: NA
CDR3aa: CAWSVRRTGENTEAFF; CDR3nt: TGTGCCTGGAGTGTACGTCGGACAGGAGAGAACACTGAAGCTTTCTTT; d_gene: TRBD1; v_gene: TRBV30; j_gene: TRBJ1-1; abundance: once
CDR3aa: CASNRQGPNTEAFF; CDR3nt: TGTGCCAGCAATCGACAGGGGCCGAACACTGAAGCTTTCTTT; d_gene: TRBD1; v_gene: TRBV27; j_gene: TRBJ1-1; abundance: once
CDR3aa: CASSPPGSTEAFF; CDR3nt: TGTGCCAGCTCACCACCAGGGAGCACTGAAGCTTTCTTT; d_gene: NA; v_gene: TRBV18; j_gene: TRBJ1-1; abundance: once
CDR3aa: CASSQDPGTSGASYNEQFF; CDR3nt: TGCGCCAGCAGCCAAGATCCCGGGACTAGCGGAGCCTCCTACAATGAGCAGTTCTTC; d_gene: TRBD2; v_gene: TRBV4-3; j_gene: TRBJ2-1; abundance: NA
CDR3aa: CASGASHETQYF; CDR3nt: TGTGCCTCCGGTGCCTCCCATGAGACCCAGTACTTC; d_gene: NA; v_gene: TRBV30; j_gene: TRBJ2-5; abundance: NA
CDR3aa: CASSEFGQGAETQYF; CDR3nt: TGTGCCAGCAGTGAATTTGGCCAGGGGGCGGAGACCCAGTACTTC; d_gene: TRBD1; v_gene: TRBV2; j_gene: TRBJ2-5; abundance: NA
CDR3aa: CASSYAGTDPYEQYF; CDR3nt: TGTGCCAGCAGCTACGCCGGGACAGACCCCTACGAGCAGTACTTC; d_gene: TRBD1; v_gene: TRBV6-5; j_gene: TRBJ2-7; abundance: NA
CDR3aa: CASSFLSNYGYTF; CDR3nt: TGTGCCAGCAGTTTTCTCTCTAACTATGGCTACACCTTC; d_gene: NA; v_gene: TRBV27; j_gene: TRBJ1-2; abundance: NA
CDR3aa: CASSPTGGADQPQHF; CDR3nt: TGTGCCAGCTCACCGACAGGGGGCGCGGATCAGCCCCAGCATTTT; d_gene: TRBD1; v_gene: TRBV18; j_gene: TRBJ1-5; abundance: NA